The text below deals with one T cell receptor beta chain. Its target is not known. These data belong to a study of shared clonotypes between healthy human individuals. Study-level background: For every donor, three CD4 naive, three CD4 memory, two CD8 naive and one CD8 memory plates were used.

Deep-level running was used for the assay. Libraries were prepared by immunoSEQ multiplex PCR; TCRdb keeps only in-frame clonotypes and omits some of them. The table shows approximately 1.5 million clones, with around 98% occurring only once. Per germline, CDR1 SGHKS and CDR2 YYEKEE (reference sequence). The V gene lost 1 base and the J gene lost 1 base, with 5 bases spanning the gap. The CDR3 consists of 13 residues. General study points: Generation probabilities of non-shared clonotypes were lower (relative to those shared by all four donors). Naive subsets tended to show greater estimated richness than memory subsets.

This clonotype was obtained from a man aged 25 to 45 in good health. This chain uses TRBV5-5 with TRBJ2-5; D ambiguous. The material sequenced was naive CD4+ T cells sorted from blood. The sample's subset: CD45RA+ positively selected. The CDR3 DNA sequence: TGTGCCAGCAGCTTGACTATCCAAGAGACCCAGTACTTC. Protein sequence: CASSLTIQETQYF.